This T cell receptor (beta chain) was identified during a study of blood T cell repertoires in COVID-19. Under the authors' procedure: It was from reference gene primer amplification that nucleated cell counts were estimated. This table comes from immunoSEQ multiplex PCR, and its TCRdb copy is limited to in-frame clones, with some not included. The DNA was the basis for D and trimming; V, J and clone size are from that table. The data show about 210,000 clones, 70% to 90% seen once. Cohort 3 donors counted as recovered after two negative PCRs, clearance, or resolved symptoms. The source material was PBMCs or T cells enriched from blood (not recorded which). The source is a man in his forties or fifties who had recovered from COVID-19.

This chain's CDR3 is CASSKPGQGTYEQYF. The CDR3 DNA is TGTGCCAGTAGTAAACCGGGACAGGGGACCTACGAGCAGTACTTC. This chain connects TRBV19 to TRBJ2-7; 10 positions match TRBD1. This CDR3 region has 15 residues. The germline V gene has CDR1 LNHDA and CDR2 SQIVND (reference sequence). With 4 bases clipped from V and 2 bases from J, the junction kept 5 bases outside the gene matches.